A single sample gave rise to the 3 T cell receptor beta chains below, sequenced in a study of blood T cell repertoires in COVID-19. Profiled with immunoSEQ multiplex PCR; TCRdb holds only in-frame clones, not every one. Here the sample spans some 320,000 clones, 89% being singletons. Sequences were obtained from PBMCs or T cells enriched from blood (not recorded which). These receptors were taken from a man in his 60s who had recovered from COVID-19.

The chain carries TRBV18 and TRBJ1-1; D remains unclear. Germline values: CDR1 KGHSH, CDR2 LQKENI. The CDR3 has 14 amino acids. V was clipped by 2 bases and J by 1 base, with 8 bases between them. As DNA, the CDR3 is TGTGCCAGCTCACCATCTTTAGCGAACACTGAAGCTTTCTTT. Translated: CASSPSLANTEAFF.

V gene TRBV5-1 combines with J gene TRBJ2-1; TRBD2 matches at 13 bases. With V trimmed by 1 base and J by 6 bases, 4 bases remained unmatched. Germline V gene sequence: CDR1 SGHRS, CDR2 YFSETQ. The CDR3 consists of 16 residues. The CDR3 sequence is CASSLTSGRAVNEQFF. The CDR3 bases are TGCGCCAGCAGCTTGACTAGCGGGAGGGCGGTCAATGAGCAGTTCTTC.

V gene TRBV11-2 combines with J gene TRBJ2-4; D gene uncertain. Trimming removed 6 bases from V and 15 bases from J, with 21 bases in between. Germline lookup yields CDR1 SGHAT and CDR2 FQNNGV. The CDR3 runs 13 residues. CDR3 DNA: TGTGCCAGCAGTTTAAAACTACAAGACGGCCCGTACTTC. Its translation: CASSLKLQDGPYF. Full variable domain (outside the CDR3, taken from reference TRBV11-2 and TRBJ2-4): EAGVAQSPRYKIIEKRQSVAFWCNPISGHATLYWYQQILGQGPKLLIQFQNNGVVDDSQLPKDRFSAERLKGVDSTLKIQPAKLEDSAVYLCASSLKLQDGPYFGAGTRLSVL.